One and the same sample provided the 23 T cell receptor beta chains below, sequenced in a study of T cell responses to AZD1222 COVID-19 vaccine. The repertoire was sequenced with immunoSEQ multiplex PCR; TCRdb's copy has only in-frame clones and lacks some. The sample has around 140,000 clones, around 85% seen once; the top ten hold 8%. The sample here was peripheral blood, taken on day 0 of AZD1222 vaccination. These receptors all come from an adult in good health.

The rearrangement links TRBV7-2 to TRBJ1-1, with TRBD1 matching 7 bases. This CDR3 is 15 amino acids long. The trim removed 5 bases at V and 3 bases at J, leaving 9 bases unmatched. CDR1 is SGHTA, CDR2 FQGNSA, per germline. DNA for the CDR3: TGTGCCAGCAGCCTACAGGGGACTATTTACACTGAAGCTTTCTTT. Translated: CASSLQGTIYTEAFF.

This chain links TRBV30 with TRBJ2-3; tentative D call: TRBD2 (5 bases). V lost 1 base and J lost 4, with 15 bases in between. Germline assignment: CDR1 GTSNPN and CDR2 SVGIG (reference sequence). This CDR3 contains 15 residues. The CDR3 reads CAWSGLGSRADTQYF. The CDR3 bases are TGTGCCTGGAGTGGCTTAGGGAGTAGGGCAGATACGCAGTATTTT.

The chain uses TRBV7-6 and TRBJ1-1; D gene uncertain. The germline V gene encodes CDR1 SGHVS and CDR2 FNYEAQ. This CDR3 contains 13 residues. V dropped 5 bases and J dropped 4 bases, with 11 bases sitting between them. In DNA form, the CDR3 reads TGTGCCAGCAGCGTGTTGCGAGGCACTGAAGCTTTCTTT. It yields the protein CASSVLRGTEAFF.

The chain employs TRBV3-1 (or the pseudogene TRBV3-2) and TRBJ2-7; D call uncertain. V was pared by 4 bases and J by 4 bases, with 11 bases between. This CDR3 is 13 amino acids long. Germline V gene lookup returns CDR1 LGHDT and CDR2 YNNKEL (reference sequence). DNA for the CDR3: TGTGCCAGCAGCCCACCGTCAATGTACGAGCAGTACTTC. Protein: CASSPPSMYEQYF.

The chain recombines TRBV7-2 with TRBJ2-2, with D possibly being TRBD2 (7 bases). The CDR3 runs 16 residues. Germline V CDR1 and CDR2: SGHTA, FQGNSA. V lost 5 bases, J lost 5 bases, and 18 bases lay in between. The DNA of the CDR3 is TGTGCCAGCAGCCCGGGGGCGGGAGAGGTGACCGGGGAGCTGTTTTTT. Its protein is CASSPGAGEVTGELFF.

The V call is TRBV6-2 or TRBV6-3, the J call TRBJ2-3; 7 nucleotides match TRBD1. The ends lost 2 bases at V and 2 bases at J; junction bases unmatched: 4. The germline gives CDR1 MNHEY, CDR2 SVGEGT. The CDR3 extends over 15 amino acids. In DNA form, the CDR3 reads TGTGCCAGCAGTTACAGGGGGCGCCCCACAGATACGCAGTATTTT. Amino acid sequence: CASSYRGRPTDTQYF.

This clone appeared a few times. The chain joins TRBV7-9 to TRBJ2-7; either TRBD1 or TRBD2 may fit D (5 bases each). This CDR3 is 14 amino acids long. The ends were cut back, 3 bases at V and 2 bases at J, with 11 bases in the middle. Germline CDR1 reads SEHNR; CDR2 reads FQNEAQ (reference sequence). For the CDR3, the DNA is TGTGCCAGCAGCTTCCGGGACGGACCCTACGAGCAGTACTTC. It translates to CASSFRDGPYEQYF. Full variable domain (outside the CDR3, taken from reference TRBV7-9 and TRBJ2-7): DTGVSQNPRHKITKRGQNVTFRCDPISEHNRLYWYRQTLGQGPEFLTYFQNEAQLEKSRLLSDRFSAERPKGSFSTLEIQRTEQGDSAMYLCASSFRDGPYEQYFGPGTRLTVT.

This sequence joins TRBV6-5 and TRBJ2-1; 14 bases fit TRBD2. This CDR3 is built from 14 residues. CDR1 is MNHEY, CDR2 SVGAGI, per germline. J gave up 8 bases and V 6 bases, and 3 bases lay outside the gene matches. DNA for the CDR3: TGTGCCAGCAGGGGACTAGCGGGAGTCCATGAGCAGTTCTTC. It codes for CASRGLAGVHEQFF.

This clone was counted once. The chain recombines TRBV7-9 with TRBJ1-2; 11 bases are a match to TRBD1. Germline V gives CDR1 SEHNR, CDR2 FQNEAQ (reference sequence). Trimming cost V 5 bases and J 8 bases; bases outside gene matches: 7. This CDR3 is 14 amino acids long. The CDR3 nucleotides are TGTGCCAGCAGCACGGACAGGGGGCCGGCCGGCTACACCTTC. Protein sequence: CASSTDRGPAGYTF. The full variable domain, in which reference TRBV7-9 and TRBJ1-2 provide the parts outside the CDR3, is DTGVSQNPRHKITKRGQNVTFRCDPISEHNRLYWYRQTLGQGPEFLTYFQNEAQLEKSRLLSDRFSAERPKGSFSTLEIQRTEQGDSAMYLCASSTDRGPAGYTFGSGTRLTVV.

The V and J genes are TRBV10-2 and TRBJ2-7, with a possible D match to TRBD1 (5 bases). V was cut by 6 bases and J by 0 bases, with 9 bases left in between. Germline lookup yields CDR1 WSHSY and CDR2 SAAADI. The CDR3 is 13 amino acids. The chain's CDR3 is CASRRDSSYEQYF. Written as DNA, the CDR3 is TGCGCCAGCAGAAGAGACAGCTCCTACGAGCAGTACTTC.

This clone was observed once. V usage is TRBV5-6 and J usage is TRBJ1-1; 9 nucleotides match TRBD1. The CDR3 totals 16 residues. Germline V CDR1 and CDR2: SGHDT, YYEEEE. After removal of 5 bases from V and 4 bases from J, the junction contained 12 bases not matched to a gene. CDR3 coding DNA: TGTGCCAGCAGAAAGAATCCGGGACAGGGCAGCACTGAAGCTTTCTTT. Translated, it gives CASRKNPGQGSTEAFF.

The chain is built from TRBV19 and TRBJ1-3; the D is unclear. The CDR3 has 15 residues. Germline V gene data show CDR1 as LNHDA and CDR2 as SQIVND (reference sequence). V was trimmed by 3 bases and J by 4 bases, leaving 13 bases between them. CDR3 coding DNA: TGTGCCAGTAGTATGGGTTTCGCGGGAGGAAACACCATATATTTT. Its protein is CASSMGFAGGNTIYF.

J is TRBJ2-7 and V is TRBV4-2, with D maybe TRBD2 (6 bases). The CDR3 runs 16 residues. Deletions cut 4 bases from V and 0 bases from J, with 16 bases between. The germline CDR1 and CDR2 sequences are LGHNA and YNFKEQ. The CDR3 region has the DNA TGTGCCAGCAGCCCGCTTACGGGCGGGACCTCCTACGAGCAGTACTTC. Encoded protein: CASSPLTGGTSYEQYF.

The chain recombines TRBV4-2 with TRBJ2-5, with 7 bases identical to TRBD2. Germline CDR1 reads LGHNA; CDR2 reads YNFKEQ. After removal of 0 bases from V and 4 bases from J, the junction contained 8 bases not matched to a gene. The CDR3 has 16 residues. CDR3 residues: CASSQEAAGTVETQYF. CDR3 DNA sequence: TGTGCCAGCAGCCAAGAAGCAGCGGGGACCGTAGAGACCCAGTACTTC.

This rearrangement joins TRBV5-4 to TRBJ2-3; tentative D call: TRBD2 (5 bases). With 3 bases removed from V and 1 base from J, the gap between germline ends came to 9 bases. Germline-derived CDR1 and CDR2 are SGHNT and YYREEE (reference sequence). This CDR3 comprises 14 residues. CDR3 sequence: CASSSGWGTDTQYF. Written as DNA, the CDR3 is TGTGCCAGCAGCTCGGGGTGGGGCACAGATACGCAGTATTTT.

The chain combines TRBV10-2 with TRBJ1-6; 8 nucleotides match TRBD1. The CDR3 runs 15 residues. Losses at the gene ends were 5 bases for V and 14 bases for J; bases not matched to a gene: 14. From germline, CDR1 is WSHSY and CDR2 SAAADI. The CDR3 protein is CASSTGGLPLVSLHF. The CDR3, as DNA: TGCGCCAGCAGTACAGGGGGGCTCCCTCTGGTTTCCCTCCACTTT.

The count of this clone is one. CDR3 loop: CASSSDQVVAFF. As DNA, the CDR3 is TGCGCCAGCAGCTCAGACCAGGTAGTGGCTTTCTTT. The chain links TRBV5-1 to TRBJ1-1; D remains unclear. Germline lookup yields CDR1 SGHRS and CDR2 YFSETQ. Between the trimmed V and J ends, which lost 3 bases and 11 bases, there was a span of 14 bases. This CDR3 region has 12 residues.

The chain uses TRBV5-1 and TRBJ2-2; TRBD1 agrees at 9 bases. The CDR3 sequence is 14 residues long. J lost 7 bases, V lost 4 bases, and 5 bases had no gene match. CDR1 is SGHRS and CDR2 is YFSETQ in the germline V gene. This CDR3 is CASSGQGTGGELFF. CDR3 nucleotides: TGCGCCAGCAGCGGACAGGGGACGGGCGGGGAGCTGTTTTTT.

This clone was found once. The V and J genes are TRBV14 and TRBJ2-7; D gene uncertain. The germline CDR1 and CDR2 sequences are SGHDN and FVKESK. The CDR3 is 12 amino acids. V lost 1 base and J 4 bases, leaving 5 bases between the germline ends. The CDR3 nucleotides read TGTGCCAGCAGCCAAGCGTGGTACGAGCAGTACTTC. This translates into CASSQAWYEQYF.

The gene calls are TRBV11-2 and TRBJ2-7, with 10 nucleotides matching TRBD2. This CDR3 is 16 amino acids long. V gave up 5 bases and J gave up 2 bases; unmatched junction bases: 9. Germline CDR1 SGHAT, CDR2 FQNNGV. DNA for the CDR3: TGTGCCAGCAGCCCACCTACTAGCGGGGCCGCCTACGAGCAGTACTTC. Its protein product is CASSPPTSGAAYEQYF.

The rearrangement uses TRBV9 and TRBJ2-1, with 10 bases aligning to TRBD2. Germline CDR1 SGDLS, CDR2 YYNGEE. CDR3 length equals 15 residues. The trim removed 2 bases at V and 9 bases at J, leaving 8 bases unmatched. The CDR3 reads CASSVSGRVQGEQFF. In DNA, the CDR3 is TGTGCCAGCAGCGTCAGCGGGAGGGTGCAGGGTGAGCAGTTCTTC.

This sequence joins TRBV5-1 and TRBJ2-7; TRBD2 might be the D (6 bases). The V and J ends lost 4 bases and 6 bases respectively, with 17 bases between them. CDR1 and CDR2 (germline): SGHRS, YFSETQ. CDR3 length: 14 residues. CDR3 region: CASSLILLGSEQYF. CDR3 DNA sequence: TGCGCCAGCAGCCTGATCCTTCTCGGGAGCGAGCAGTACTTC. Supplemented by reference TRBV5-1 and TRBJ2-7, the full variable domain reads KAGVTQTPRYLIKTRGQQVTLSCSPISGHRSVSWYQQTPGQGLQFLFEYFSETQRNKGNFPGRFSGRQFSNSRSEMNVSTLELGDSALYLCASSLILLGSEQYFGPGTRLTVT.

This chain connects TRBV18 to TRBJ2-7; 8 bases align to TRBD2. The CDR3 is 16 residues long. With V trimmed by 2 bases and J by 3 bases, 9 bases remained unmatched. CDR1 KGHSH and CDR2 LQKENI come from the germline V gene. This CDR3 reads CASSPTHGGASYEQYF. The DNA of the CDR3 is TGTGCCAGCTCACCAACCCACGGGGGGGCTAGCTACGAGCAGTACTTC.